The rows below give T cell receptor beta chains drawn from one sample of a study of beta chain features in type 1 diabetes. TCRdb keeps only in-frame clones here, not all; method: immunoSEQ multiplex PCR. The sample lists about 270,000 clones; 13% to 15% were seen once. Input material: naive CD4+ T cells from blood. All receptors come from a man aged 25 to 40 with type 1 diabetes. CDR3s include the opening cysteine and the closing phenylalanine or tryptophan. Each record gives: D gene, V gene, clone size, J gene, CDR3 protein, CDR3 DNA. The D gene is left open where the match is weak. Clone size is not always given. Where it is, it says once, few, many or a class for expanded clones.

.	TRBV11-2	few	TRBJ1-2	CASSSPQGIYGYTF	TGTGCCAGCAGCTCACCACAGGGAATATATGGCTACACCTTC
.	TRBV2	.	TRBJ2-7	CASSEGQGVPYEQYF	TGTGCCAGCAGTGAGGGGCAGGGCGTACCCTACGAGCAGTACTTC
TRBD1	TRBV16	few	TRBJ1-5	CASSQSSLGRGNQPQHF	TGTGCCAGCAGCCAATCTAGCCTCGGCAGGGGGAATCAGCCCCAGCATTTT
TRBD2	TRBV19	.	TRBJ2-3	CASKDQREGVTQYF	TGTGCCAGTAAGGATCAGCGGGAGGGTGTTACGCAGTATTTT
TRBD2	TRBV6-5	.	TRBJ2-3	CASSSGLARGTDTQYF	TGTGCCAGCAGTTCGGGACTAGCGCGAGGCACAGATACGCAGTATTTT
.	TRBV19	.	TRBJ2-5	CASSIRERETQYF	TGTGCCAGTAGTATTCGGGAGCGAGAGACCCAGTACTTC
TRBD2	TRBV6-4	few	TRBJ2-1	CASSETSGRNEQFF	TGTGCCAGCAGTGAAACTAGCGGGCGCAATGAGCAGTTCTTC
.	TRBV7-6	few	TRBJ2-6	CASSFSRVRQSSGANVLTF	TGTGCCAGCAGCTTTAGCAGGGTGAGACAGAGCTCTGGGGCCAACGTCCTGACTTTC
TRBD2	TRBV11-3	.	TRBJ2-1	CASSLTASGVNEQFF	TGTGCCAGCAGCTTGACGGCTAGCGGTGTCAATGAGCAGTTCTTC
.	TRBV11-2	few	TRBJ2-3	CASSSRVTGNADTQYF	TGTGCCAGCAGCTCCAGAGTCACAGGGAACGCAGATACGCAGTATTTT
TRBD2	TRBV5-6	few	TRBJ2-5	CASSLGGTSVQETQYF	TGTGCCAGCAGCTTGGGGGGGACTAGCGTCCAAGAGACCCAGTACTTC
.	TRBV28	few	TRBJ2-6	CASRSLSGANVLTF	TGTGCCAGCAGGAGCCTTTCTGGGGCCAACGTCCTGACTTTC
TRBD2	TRBV5-1	.	TRBJ2-7	CASSLELAGGYEQYF	TGCGCCAGCAGCTTGGAACTAGCGGGAGGCTACGAGCAGTACTTC
.	TRBV5-1	.	TRBJ2-5	CASGTQETQYF	TGCGCCAGCGGCACCCAAGAGACCCAGTACTTC